These T cell receptor beta chains were read from a single sample in a study of cytomegalovirus exposure and HLA in healthy donors. Generated by immunoSEQ multiplex PCR, the TCRdb table keeps only in-frame clones and is missing some. The sample has 80,000 to 100,000 clones, about 68% seen once; the top ten hold under 25%. The material sequenced was PBMCs. These receptors all come from a man aged 25 to 45 in good health and CMV-seropositive. CDR3s include the opening cysteine and the closing phenylalanine or tryptophan. The D gene is left open where the match is weak.

J: TRBJ2-7; D: .; V: TRBV7-9; length: 13; CDR3: CASSRRGGHEQYF
J: TRBJ2-2; D: TRBD2; V: TRBV5-5; length: 17; CDR3: CASSLVGAGVGTGELFF
J: TRBJ2-7; D: .; V: TRBV7-6; length: 14; CDR3: CASSLGVAPREQYF
J: TRBJ2-5; D: TRBD1; V: TRBV2; length: 14; CDR3: CASRGQDYQETQYF
J: TRBJ2-3; D: TRBD2; V: TRBV7-3; length: 15; CDR3: CASSLRTSGGGTQYF
J: TRBJ2-7; D: TRBD2; V: TRBV7-2; length: 15; CDR3: CASSLAGAGGFEQYF
J: TRBJ1-1; D: .; V: TRBV12-5; length: 13; CDR3: CASGRGEVTEAFF
J: TRBJ2-2; D: TRBD1; V: TRBV28; length: 12; CDR3: CAYQGAGGELFF
J: TRBJ2-7; D: .; V: TRBV29-1; length: 13; CDR3: CSVALSDSYEQYF
J: TRBJ1-4; D: .; V: TRBV6-5; length: 15; CDR3: CASSLQEGRNEKLFF
J: TRBJ2-5; D: .; V: TRBV9; length: 12; CDR3: CASSVDGETQYF
J: TRBJ1-6; D: TRBD1; V: TRBV19; length: 15; CDR3: CASSIPTGGDSPLHF
J: TRBJ1-1; D: .; V: TRBV28; length: 13; CDR3: CASRDPLGPEAFF
J: TRBJ1-5; D: .; V: TRBV19; length: 15; CDR3: CASGTSAYSNQPQHF
J: TRBJ1-2; D: .; V: TRBV6-5; length: 12; CDR3: CASITTGQGYTF
J: TRBJ2-7; D: TRBD2; V: TRBV5-5; length: 15; CDR3: CASSLLAPSSYEQYF
J: TRBJ2-7; D: .; V: TRBV2; length: 12; CDR3: CASRLDPGEQYF
J: TRBJ1-2; D: TRBD1; V: TRBV29-1; length: 14; CDR3: CSAQTGGAIDGYTF
J: TRBJ2-2; D: .; V: TRBV4-3; length: 18; CDR3: CASSQDHLLSGRTGELFF
J: TRBJ2-3; D: .; V: TRBV18; length: 15; CDR3: CASSPGGGSTDTQYF
J: TRBJ2-1; D: TRBD2; V: TRBV6-1; length: 13; CDR3: CASGGRAYNEQFF
J: TRBJ2-3; D: TRBD2; V: TRBV25-1; length: 18; CDR3: CASSEFSSGGPGTDTQYF
J: TRBJ1-5; D: TRBD1; V: TRBV4-1; length: 15; CDR3: CASSQQQGPNQPQHF
J: TRBJ2-3; D: .; V: TRBV10-1; length: 13; CDR3: CASSESGPDTQYF
J: TRBJ1-5; D: .; V: TRBV19; length: 13; CDR3: CASSIRDRQPQHF
J: TRBJ2-2; D: TRBD1; V: TRBV5-4; length: 15; CDR3: CASSLDRGKTGELFF
J: TRBJ2-2; D: .; V: TRBV10-3; length: 18; CDR3: CAISESKATRPNTGELFF
J: TRBJ2-1; D: TRBD1; V: TRBV5-6; length: 14; CDR3: CASSRITGEDEQFF
J: TRBJ1-5; D: .; V: TRBV28; length: 15; CDR3: CASSFGQGTFATQHF
J: TRBJ1-1; D: TRBD1; V: TRBV6-5; length: 15; CDR3: CASSYGTGANTEAFF
J: TRBJ2-5; D: .; V: TRBV18; length: 15; CDR3: CASSPRDFQGETQYF
J: TRBJ2-2; D: .; V: TRBV25-1; length: 14; CDR3: CASSAGQSTGELFF
J: TRBJ1-1; D: .; V: TRBV5-5; length: 18; CDR3: CASSQAWRGGGMNTEAFF
J: TRBJ2-3; D: TRBD2; V: TRBV30; length: 15; CDR3: CAWSVHSGSPDTQYF
J: TRBJ1-5; D: TRBD1; V: TRBV4-3; length: 14; CDR3: CASSQGTGGQPQHF
J: TRBJ1-1; D: TRBD1; V: TRBV6-5; length: 14; CDR3: CASGPGQMNTEAFF
J: TRBJ2-1; D: .; V: TRBV5-1; length: 14; CDR3: CASSLSTVGNEQFF
J: TRBJ2-1; D: .; V: TRBV29-1; length: 13; CDR3: CSVDRGFDNEQFF
J: TRBJ1-5; D: TRBD1; V: TRBV11-2; length: 13; CDR3: CASSRDRNQPQHF
J: TRBJ2-1; D: .; V: TRBV15; length: 12; CDR3: CATSKAGVEQFF
J: TRBJ2-7; D: .; V: TRBV7-9; length: 13; CDR3: CASSLDQIYEQYF
J: TRBJ1-2; D: TRBD1; V: TRBV5-6; length: 14; CDR3: CASSFPRGNYGYTF
J: TRBJ1-1; D: TRBD1; V: TRBV28; length: 13; CDR3: CAPRGTGMTEAFF
J: TRBJ2-7; D: TRBD1; V: TRBV2; length: 14; CDR3: CASSDNRGSYEQYF
J: TRBJ2-3; D: TRBD1; V: TRBV9; length: 16; CDR3: CASSITRQGAGDTQYF
J: TRBJ1-6; D: .; V: TRBV28; length: 18; CDR3: CASSSPGGRVLGNSPLHF
J: TRBJ1-2; D: .; V: TRBV25-1; length: 15; CDR3: CASSDLNSRAYGYTF
J: TRBJ1-2; D: .; V: TRBV6-1; length: 14; CDR3: CASSDRGGMDGYTF
J: TRBJ2-7; D: .; V: TRBV7-6; length: 14; CDR3: CASSASVSSYEQYF
J: TRBJ2-7; D: TRBD2; V: TRBV5-6; length: 15; CDR3: CASSLPGTSGYEQYF
J: TRBJ2-6; D: .; V: TRBV19; length: 16; CDR3: CASSTLASSGANVLTF
J: TRBJ2-5; D: .; V: TRBV5-1; length: 14; CDR3: CASSLDNPRETQYF
J: TRBJ1-1; D: TRBD1; V: TRBV7-9; length: 14; CDR3: CASSWDRGPTEAFF
J: TRBJ1-1; D: .; V: TRBV6-5; length: 11; CDR3: CASSYGGGAFF
J: TRBJ1-4; D: .; V: TRBV10-3; length: 15; CDR3: CAISEVDSANEKLFF
J: TRBJ2-2; D: TRBD2; V: TRBV9; length: 16; CDR3: CASSPLAGGITGELFF
J: TRBJ2-1; D: .; V: TRBV6-1; length: 14; CDR3: CASSPTASRNEQFF
J: TRBJ1-2; D: .; V: TRBV7-9; length: 12; CDR3: CASSRMTEGYTF